The T cell receptor (beta chain) under discussion was sequenced for a study of OX40 agonist ivuxolimab in advanced cancers. Study background: Therapy given before enrollment (anti-PD-1, anti-PD-L1 or anti-CTLA-4) was allowed, and 35% to 45% had some.

This clone was observed once. What it binds is unknown. Produced via immunoSEQ multiplex PCR; TCRdb's table is partial and in-frame only. The data contain some 75,000 clones, roughly 84% of them singletons. Points from the study as a whole: CD4+ and CD8+ blood T cells expanded clonally by week 6 at 0.1 to 3.0 mg/kg. The antigens recognized by the expanded peripheral T cells, that is their antigen specificity, were not determined.

This CDR3 spans 15 amino acids. Germline-derived CDR1 and CDR2 are MGHRA and YSYEKL. The V end lost 3 bases, the J end lost 0 bases, and 11 bases lay between the germline ends. The TCR was taken from an adult with an advanced solid tumor such as melanoma, head and neck, liver or kidney cancer. The material sequenced was CD4+ or CD8+ T cells sorted from blood, taken in a trial of the OX40 agonist ivuxolimab. The rearrangement uses TRBV4-1 and TRBJ1-2; D gene uncertain. CDR3 in DNA: TGCGCCAGCAGCCACACCGGGTCCTCTAACTATGGCTACACCTTC. Amino acid sequence: CASSHTGSSNYGYTF.